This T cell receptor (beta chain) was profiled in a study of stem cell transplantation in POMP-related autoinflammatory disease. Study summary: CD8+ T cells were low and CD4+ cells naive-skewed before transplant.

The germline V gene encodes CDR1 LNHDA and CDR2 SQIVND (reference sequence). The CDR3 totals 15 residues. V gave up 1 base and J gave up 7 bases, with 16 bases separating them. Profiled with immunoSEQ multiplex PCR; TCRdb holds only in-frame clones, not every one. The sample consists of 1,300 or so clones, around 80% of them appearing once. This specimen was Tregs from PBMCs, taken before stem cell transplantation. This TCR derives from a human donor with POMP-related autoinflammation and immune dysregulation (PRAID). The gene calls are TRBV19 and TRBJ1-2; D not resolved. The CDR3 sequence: CASSIGHQLRVGYTF. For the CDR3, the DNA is TGTGCCAGTAGTATAGGACACCAATTGAGGGTTGGCTACACCTTC.